The T cell receptor (delta chain) under discussion was sequenced for a study of delta chains in infants with herpesvirus infections. In the study overall: Infants in Uganda were tracked from birth through primary CMV infection. Regarding the study as a whole: The public clonotype appeared only at the first post-infection time point and was absent in uninfected infants. Caveat: small sample size and no race- or environment-matched controls.

Reverse transcription of PBMC RNA used primers specific for the gamma and delta chains. TCRdb ran CATT on the RT-PCR reads. This sample has hundreds of delta-chain clones, with approximately 34% found just once. Within the sample, this clone is large. Its matching antigen is unknown. This TCR derives from a human donor who was a Ugandan infant, either HIV-exposed or HIV-unexposed (not recorded which). The sequences come from peripheral blood, collected at time point 2 of longitudinal follow-up.

This CDR3 reads CACDTGGITASWDTRQMFF. The CDR3 DNA reads as TGTGCCTGTGACACCGGAGGGATCACGGCCTCCTGGGACACCCGACAGATGTTTTTC. The gene calls are TRDV2 and TRDJ3; possibly TRDD3 for D (5 bases). The V and J ends lost 0 bases and 0 bases respectively, with 14 bases between them. The CDR3 loop spans 19 amino acids. Germline V gives CDR1 GEAIGNYY, CDR2 EKD.